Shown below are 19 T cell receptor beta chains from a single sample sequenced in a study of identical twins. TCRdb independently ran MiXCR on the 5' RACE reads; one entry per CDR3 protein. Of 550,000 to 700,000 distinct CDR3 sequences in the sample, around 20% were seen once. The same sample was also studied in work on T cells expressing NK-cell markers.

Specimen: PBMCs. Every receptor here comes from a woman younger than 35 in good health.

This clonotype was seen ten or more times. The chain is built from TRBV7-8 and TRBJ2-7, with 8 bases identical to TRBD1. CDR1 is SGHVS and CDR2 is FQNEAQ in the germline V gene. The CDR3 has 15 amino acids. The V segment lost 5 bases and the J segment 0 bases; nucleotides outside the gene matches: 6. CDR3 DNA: TGTGCCAGCAGCATCCGACAGGGGCCCTCCTACGAGCAGTACTTC. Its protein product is CASSIRQGPSYEQYF.

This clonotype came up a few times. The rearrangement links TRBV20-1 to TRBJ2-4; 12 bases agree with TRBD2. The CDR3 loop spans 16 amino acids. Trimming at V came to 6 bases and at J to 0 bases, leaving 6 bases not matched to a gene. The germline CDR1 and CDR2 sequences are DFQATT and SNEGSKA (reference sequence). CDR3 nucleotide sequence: TGCAGTGCAGGGACTAGCGGGCTAGTAGCCAAAAACATTCAGTACTTC. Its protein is CSAGTSGLVAKNIQYF.

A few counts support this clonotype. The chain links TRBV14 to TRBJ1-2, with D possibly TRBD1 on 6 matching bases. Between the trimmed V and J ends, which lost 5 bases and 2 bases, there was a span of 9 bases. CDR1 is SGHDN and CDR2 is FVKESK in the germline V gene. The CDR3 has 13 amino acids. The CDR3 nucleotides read TGTGCCAGCAGCATCGACAGGAACTATGGCTACACCTTC. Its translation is CASSIDRNYGYTF.

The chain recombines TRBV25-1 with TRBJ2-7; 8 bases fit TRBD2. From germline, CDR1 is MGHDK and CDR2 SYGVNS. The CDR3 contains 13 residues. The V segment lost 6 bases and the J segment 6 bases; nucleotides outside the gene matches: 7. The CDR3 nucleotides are TGTGCCAGCAGCCGACTAGCGTTAAGCGAGCAGTACTTC. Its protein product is CASSRLALSEQYF.

This CDR3 is CASSPSGAAGGLFEQFF. The DNA of the CDR3 is TGCGCCAGCAGCCCCAGCGGGGCAGCGGGGGGGCTATTTGAGCAGTTCTTC. J is TRBJ2-1 and V is TRBV5-1, with 10 nucleotides matching TRBD2. The CDR3 covers 17 residues. Germline values: CDR1 SGHRS, CDR2 YFSETQ. V lost 4 bases to trimming and J lost 9 bases; unmatched junction nucleotides: 16.

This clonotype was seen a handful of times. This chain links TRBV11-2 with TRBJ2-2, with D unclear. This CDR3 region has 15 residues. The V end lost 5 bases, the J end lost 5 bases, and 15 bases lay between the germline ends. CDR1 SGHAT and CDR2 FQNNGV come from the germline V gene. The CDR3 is CASSTSPPDTGELFF. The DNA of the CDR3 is TGTGCCAGCAGCACCTCTCCCCCTGATACCGGGGAGCTGTTTTTT.

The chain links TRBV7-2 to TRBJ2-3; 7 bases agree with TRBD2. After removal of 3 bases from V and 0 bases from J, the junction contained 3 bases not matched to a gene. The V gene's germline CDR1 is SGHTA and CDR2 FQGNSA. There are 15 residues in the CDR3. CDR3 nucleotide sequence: TGTGCCAGCAGCTTCACGGGAGGTAGCACAGATACGCAGTATTTT. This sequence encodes CASSFTGGSTDTQYF.

Written as DNA, the CDR3 is TGTGCCAGCAGTTACGCGGCAGCCAATGAGCAGTTCTTC. This encodes CASSYAAANEQFF. The gene calls are TRBV6-5 and TRBJ2-1; D is uncertain. The CDR3 has 13 residues. Germline loops: CDR1 MNHEY, CDR2 SVGAGI. Trimming stripped 2 bases from V and 6 bases from J, with 8 bases between.

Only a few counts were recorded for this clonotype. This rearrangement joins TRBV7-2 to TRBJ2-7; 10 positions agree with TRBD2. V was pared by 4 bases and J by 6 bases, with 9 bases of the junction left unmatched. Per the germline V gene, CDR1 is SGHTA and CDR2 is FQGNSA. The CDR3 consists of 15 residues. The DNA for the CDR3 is TGTGCCAGCAGCTCACCGGGACTAGCGTCTCTCGAGCAGTACTTC. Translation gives CASSSPGLASLEQYF.

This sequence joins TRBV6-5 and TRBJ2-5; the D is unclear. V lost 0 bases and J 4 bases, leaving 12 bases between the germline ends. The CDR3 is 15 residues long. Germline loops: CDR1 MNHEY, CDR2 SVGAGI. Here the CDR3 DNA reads TGTGCCAGCAGTTACTCCCCCGGCTGGGGAGAGACCCAGTACTTC. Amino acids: CASSYSPGWGETQYF.

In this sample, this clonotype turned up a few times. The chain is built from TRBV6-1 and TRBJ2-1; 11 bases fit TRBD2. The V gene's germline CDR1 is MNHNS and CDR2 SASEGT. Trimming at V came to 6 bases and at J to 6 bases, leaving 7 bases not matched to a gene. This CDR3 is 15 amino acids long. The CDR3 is CASSTTSGAFNEQFF. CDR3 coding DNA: TGTGCCAGCAGCACGACTAGCGGGGCGTTCAATGAGCAGTTCTTC.

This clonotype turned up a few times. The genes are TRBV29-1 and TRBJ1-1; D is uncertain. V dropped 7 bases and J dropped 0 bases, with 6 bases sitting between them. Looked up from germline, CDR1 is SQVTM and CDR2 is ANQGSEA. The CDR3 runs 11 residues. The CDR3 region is CSAQVNTEAFF. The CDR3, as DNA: TGCAGCGCCCAGGTGAACACTGAAGCTTTCTTT.

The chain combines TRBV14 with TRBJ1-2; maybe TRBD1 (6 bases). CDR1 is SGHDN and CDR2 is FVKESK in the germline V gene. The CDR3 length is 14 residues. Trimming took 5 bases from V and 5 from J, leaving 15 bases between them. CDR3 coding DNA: TGTGCCAGCAGCGCACCGGGGACAATTTATGGCTACACCTTC. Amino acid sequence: CASSAPGTIYGYTF.

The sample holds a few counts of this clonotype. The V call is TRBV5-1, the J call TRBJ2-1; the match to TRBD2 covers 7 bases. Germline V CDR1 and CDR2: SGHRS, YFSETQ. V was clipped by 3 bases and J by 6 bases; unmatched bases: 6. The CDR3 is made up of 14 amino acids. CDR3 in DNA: TGCGCCAGCAGCTGGAACCCGGGGGGCAATGAGCAGTTCTTC. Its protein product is CASSWNPGGNEQFF.

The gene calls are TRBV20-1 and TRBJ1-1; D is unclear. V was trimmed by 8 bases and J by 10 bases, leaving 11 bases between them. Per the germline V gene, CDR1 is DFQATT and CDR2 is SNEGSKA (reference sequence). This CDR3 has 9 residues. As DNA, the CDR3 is TGCAGTCTTCGGCCTCCAGCTTTCTTT. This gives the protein CSLRPPAFF.

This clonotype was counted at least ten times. Here the CDR3 reads CSVDGGQGTQYF. The CDR3 DNA reads as TGCAGCGTTGACGGTGGGCAGGGTACCCAGTACTTC. The chain has TRBV29-1 and TRBJ2-5; TRBD1 is a possible D gene (5 bases). This CDR3 has 12 residues. Germline V lookup: CDR1 SQVTM, CDR2 ANQGSEA. Trimming shortened V by 3 bases and J by 8 bases, and 13 bases separated the two germline ends. Combining the CDR3 with reference TRBV29-1 and TRBJ2-5 gives the whole variable domain SAVISQKPSRDICQRGTSLTIQCQVDSQVTMMFWYRQQPGQSLTLIATANQGSEATYESGFVIDKFPISRPNLTFSTLTVSNMSPEDSSIYLCSVDGGQGTQYFGPGTRLLVL.

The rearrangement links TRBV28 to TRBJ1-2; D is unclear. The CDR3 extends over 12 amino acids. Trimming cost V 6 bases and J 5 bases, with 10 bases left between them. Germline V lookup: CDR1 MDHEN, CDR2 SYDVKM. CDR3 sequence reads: CASRQTEYGYTF. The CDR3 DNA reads TGTGCCAGCAGACAAACAGAGTATGGCTACACCTTC.

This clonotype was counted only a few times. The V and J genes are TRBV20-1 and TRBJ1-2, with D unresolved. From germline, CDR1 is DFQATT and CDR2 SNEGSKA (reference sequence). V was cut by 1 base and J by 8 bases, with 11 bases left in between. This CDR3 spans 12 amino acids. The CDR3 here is CSARATSAGYTF. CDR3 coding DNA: TGCAGTGCTAGAGCAACGTCTGCCGGCTACACCTTC.

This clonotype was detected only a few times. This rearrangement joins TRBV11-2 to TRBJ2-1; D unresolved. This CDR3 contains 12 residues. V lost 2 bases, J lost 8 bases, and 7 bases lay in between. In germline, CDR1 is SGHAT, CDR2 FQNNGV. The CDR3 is CASSLPRYEQFF. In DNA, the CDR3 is TGTGCCAGCAGCTTACCGCGGTATGAGCAGTTCTTC.